Listed here are 29 T cell receptor beta chains from one sample, sequenced in a study of cytomegalovirus exposure and HLA in healthy donors. Data came from immunoSEQ multiplex PCR; TCRdb stores just in-frame clones and leaves some out. The sample contains over 110,000 clones, about 87% of which appear only once. Sequenced input: PBMCs. The source is a man younger than 35 in good health and CMV-seropositive.

J is TRBJ2-7 and V is TRBV7-3; TRBD2 aligns across 7 bases. V was pared by 5 bases and J by 3 bases, with 4 bases of the junction left unmatched. The germline V gene encodes CDR1 SGHTA and CDR2 FQGTGA. There are 13 residues in the CDR3. The CDR3 sequence: CASSPGLSYEQYF. The CDR3 DNA reads as TGTGCCAGCAGCCCGGGACTAAGCTACGAGCAGTACTTC.

The chain couples TRBV15 to TRBJ2-7, with 8 bases fitting TRBD1. Germline values: CDR1 LNHNV, CDR2 YYDKDF (reference sequence). V trimming: 8 bases; J trimming: 4 bases; junction bases outside the gene matches: 7. This CDR3 has 13 residues. CDR3 sequence reads: CATGTGSGYEQYF. The DNA of the CDR3 is TGTGCCACCGGGACAGGCAGTGGATACGAGCAGTACTTC.

The rearrangement uses TRBV5-1 and TRBJ1-2; perhaps TRBD1 as D (5 bases). V lost 4 bases to trimming and J lost 5 bases, with 15 bases between them. Germline V gene sequence: CDR1 SGHRS, CDR2 YFSETQ. The CDR3 is made up of 14 amino acids. The CDR3 spells CASSLLVRTYGYTF. The CDR3 nucleotides read TGCGCCAGCAGCCTATTGGTACGGACATATGGCTACACCTTC.

This chain uses TRBV2 with TRBJ1-1; TRBD1 might be the D (6 bases). V was trimmed by 5 bases and J by 1 base, leaving 11 bases between them. The germline gives CDR1 SNHLY, CDR2 FYNNEI. This CDR3 contains 14 residues. The CDR3: CASSPLGGNTEAFF. CDR3 nucleotide sequence: TGTGCCAGCAGTCCCTTAGGGGGGAACACTGAAGCTTTCTTT.

This clone was seen only a few times. V is TRBV18 and J is TRBJ1-2; 8 bases align to TRBD1. The CDR3 sequence is 15 residues long. With 3 bases clipped from V and 3 bases from J, the junction kept 6 bases outside the gene matches. Germline assignment: CDR1 KGHSH and CDR2 LQKENI. CDR3 DNA: TGTGCCAGCTCACCTTGGACAGGGTCGGACTATGGCTACACCTTC. This translates into CASSPWTGSDYGYTF.

The chain links TRBV7-9 to TRBJ2-2; 9 nucleotides line up with TRBD1. V lost 6 bases and J lost 3; bases outside the gene matches: 8. Germline V gives CDR1 SEHNR, CDR2 FQNEAQ (reference sequence). The CDR3 is 16 residues long. CDR3 sequence: CASRLTGGRYTGELFF. CDR3 sequence (DNA): TGTGCCAGCAGACTGACAGGGGGTCGGTACACCGGGGAGCTGTTTTTT.

The V and J genes are TRBV29-1 and TRBJ2-1; 7 bases map to TRBD2. J was trimmed by 8 bases and V by 6 bases; bases with no gene match: 10. This CDR3 spans 13 amino acids. Looked up from germline, CDR1 is SQVTM and CDR2 is ANQGSEA. DNA of the CDR3: TGCAGCGTCCCGCGGGAGTCACGGGATGAGCAGTTCTTC. Protein: CSVPRESRDEQFF.

This rearrangement joins TRBV28 to TRBJ1-1, with no clear D. V was pared by 6 bases and J by 8 bases, with 13 bases between. The CDR3 extends over 12 amino acids. CDR1 and CDR2 (germline): MDHEN, SYDVKM. The CDR3 DNA reads as TGTGCCAGCAGCTTAACCAGGCTGGAAGCTTTCTTT. Its protein product is CASSLTRLEAFF.

The chain is built from TRBV27 and TRBJ2-1, with TRBD2 matching 9 bases. This CDR3 has 15 residues. Per the germline V gene, CDR1 is MNHEY and CDR2 is SMNVEV (reference sequence). The trim removed 0 bases at V and 16 bases at J, leaving 13 bases unmatched. CDR3 coding DNA: TGTGCCAGCAGTTTATCCGGTCTGCGCGGGGGGGCTGTTTTCTTC. Its protein is CASSLSGLRGGAVFF.

The rearrangement uses TRBV27 and TRBJ2-7; weak D call: TRBD1 (7 bases). The V end lost 6 bases, the J end lost 0 bases, and 18 bases lay between the germline ends. From germline, CDR1 is MNHEY and CDR2 SMNVEV (reference sequence). The CDR3 covers 16 residues. The CDR3 here is CASSRGTARGSYEQYF. CDR3 in DNA: TGTGCCAGCAGCCGGGGGACAGCCAGAGGCTCCTACGAGCAGTACTTC.

This chain joins TRBV30 and TRBJ2-7; TRBD2 agrees at 12 bases. This CDR3 region has 18 residues. Germline CDR1 and CDR2: GTSNPN and SVGIG (reference sequence). V was pared by 0 bases and J by 0 bases, with 9 bases of the junction left unmatched. CDR3 protein: CAWSVPPGLAGFSYEQYF. For the CDR3, the DNA is TGTGCCTGGAGTGTACCCCCCGGACTAGCGGGGTTCTCCTACGAGCAGTACTTC.

V gene TRBV2 combines with J gene TRBJ1-5; D may be TRBD1 (6 bases). V was shortened by 7 bases and J by 2 bases, with 12 bases between the two germline ends. The CDR3 runs 14 residues. CDR1 and CDR2 (germline): SNHLY, FYNNEI. The CDR3 DNA follows: TGTGCCAGCACCCCCAGACAGGGCAATCAGCCCCAGCATTTT. Amino acid sequence: CASTPRQGNQPQHF.

The gene calls are TRBV11-2 and TRBJ1-4, with D hard to call. CDR1 and CDR2 from the germline V gene are SGHAT and FQNNGV. The length of the CDR3 is 14 residues. The germline V and J ends were trimmed by 0 bases and 0 bases, with 2 bases remaining between them. The CDR3 region has the DNA TGTGCCAGCAGCTTAGACACAACTAATGAAAAACTGTTTTTT. Amino acid sequence: CASSLDTTNEKLFF.

The V call is TRBV15, the J call TRBJ1-5; weak D call: TRBD1 (6 bases). The CDR3 is 16 amino acids. Germline CDR1 reads LNHNV; CDR2 reads YYDKDF (reference sequence). V was trimmed by 3 bases and J by 6 bases, leaving 18 bases between them. DNA for the CDR3: TGTGCCACCAGCAGTAAAATACAGGGACGGGGTCAGCCCCAGCATTTT. It is translated as CATSSKIQGRGQPQHF.

CDR3 coding DNA: TGCAGCGGGAGCGGAGGTGTCACTGAAGCTTTCTTT. Translating gives CSGSGGVTEAFF. The chain has TRBV29-1 and TRBJ1-1; D not resolved. Germline CDR1 and CDR2: SQVTM and ANQGSEA. V was pared by 7 bases and J by 4 bases, with 13 bases between. This CDR3 comprises 12 residues.

This rearrangement joins TRBV6-1 to TRBJ2-1, with D possibly TRBD1 on 5 matching bases. Trimming cost V 7 bases and J 10 bases, with 11 bases left between them. The CDR3 is 11 residues long. Germline values: CDR1 MNHNS, CDR2 SASEGT. The chain's CDR3 is CASTLGVEQFF. CDR3 sequence (DNA): TGTGCCAGCACCCTAGGGGTGGAGCAGTTCTTC.

The J gene is TRBJ1-1, the V gene TRBV5-1; TRBD1 matches 7 bases. V was clipped by 3 bases and J by 1 base; unmatched bases: 6. Germline loops: CDR1 SGHRS, CDR2 YFSETQ. This CDR3 spans 15 amino acids. CDR3 in amino acids: CASSWNRDRNTEAFF. The CDR3 bases are TGCGCCAGCAGCTGGAACAGGGACAGGAACACTGAAGCTTTCTTT.

This chain links TRBV5-1 with TRBJ2-7, with 7 bases identical to TRBD1. V shed 3 bases, J shed 4 bases, and the junction held 10 bases outside the gene matches. The CDR3 runs to 15 residues. Germline V gene sequence: CDR1 SGHRS, CDR2 YFSETQ. CDR3 sequence: CASSSASGQPYEQYF. In nucleotides, the CDR3 is TGCGCCAGCAGCTCGGCCTCGGGACAGCCATACGAGCAGTACTTC.

The chain links TRBV14 to TRBJ2-2; 9 bases align to TRBD1. V was clipped by 0 bases and J by 2 bases; unmatched bases: 10. The CDR3 totals 19 residues. CDR1 and CDR2 from the germline V gene are SGHDN and FVKESK. This CDR3 is CASSQDIGTGRFNTGELFF. The CDR3 nucleotides read TGTGCCAGCAGCCAAGATATAGGGACAGGGCGCTTTAACACCGGGGAGCTGTTTTTT.

The chain combines TRBV5-4 with TRBJ1-4, with D uncertain. Germline V gene sequence: CDR1 SGHNT, CDR2 YYREEE (reference sequence). The length of the CDR3 is 15 residues. Trimming shortened V by 4 bases and J by 3 bases, and 13 bases separated the two germline ends. Here the CDR3 reads CASSPGGLSNEKLFF. CDR3 coding DNA: TGTGCCAGCAGCCCCGGCGGGTTATCTAATGAAAAACTGTTTTTT.

The genes are TRBV5-4 and TRBJ2-5, with 11 bases fitting TRBD2. Germline CDR1 reads SGHNT; CDR2 reads YYREEE (reference sequence). This CDR3 has 16 residues. Trimming took 6 bases from V and 0 from J; bases not matched to a gene: 7. CDR3 region: CASTRSGGAYQETQYF. The CDR3 DNA follows: TGTGCCAGCACCCGTAGCGGGGGGGCTTACCAAGAGACCCAGTACTTC.

The chain recombines TRBV5-1 with TRBJ2-2, with TRBD1 as a possible D gene (5 bases). CDR1 and CDR2 from the germline V gene are SGHRS and YFSETQ. The CDR3 contains 13 residues. V lost 0 bases and J 7 bases, leaving 7 bases between the germline ends. CDR3 nucleotides: TGCGCCAGCAGCTTGGCAGGGTACGGGGAGCTGTTTTTT. Its translation is CASSLAGYGELFF.

V is TRBV7-3 and J is TRBJ2-2; the D gene is possibly TRBD2 (7 bases). The CDR3 sequence is 15 residues long. Between the trimmed V and J ends, which lost 7 bases and 0 bases, there was a span of 12 bases. Germline CDR1 and CDR2: SGHTA and FQGTGA. CDR3 sequence reads: CASTGGTANTGELFF. Here the CDR3 DNA reads TGTGCCAGCACGGGGGGCACCGCGAACACCGGGGAGCTGTTTTTT.

The chain carries TRBV11-3 and TRBJ2-7, with TRBD2 matching 7 bases. Trimming removed 1 base from V and 2 bases from J; junction bases left unmatched: 5. This CDR3 is 15 amino acids long. Germline loops: CDR1 SGHNT, CDR2 YENEEA. CDR3 sequence (DNA): TGTGCCAGCAGCTTAGTTCGGGGGGTGACCTACGAGCAGTACTTC. Translated, it gives CASSLVRGVTYEQYF.

This chain uses TRBV11-3 with TRBJ2-4, with TRBD1 identical over 9 bases. The V gene end was trimmed by 3 bases and the J gene end by 13 bases; junction bases not matched to a gene: 10. The CDR3 consists of 14 residues. The V gene's germline CDR1 is SGHNT and CDR2 YENEEA. CDR3 sequence reads: CASSLGGTGSFQYF. CDR3 coding DNA: TGTGCCAGCAGCTTGGGGGGGACAGGGTCTTTCCAGTACTTC. Combining the CDR3 with reference TRBV11-3 and TRBJ2-4 gives the whole variable domain EAGVVQSPRYKIIEKKQPVAFWCNPISGHNTLYWYLQNLGQGPELLIRYENEEAVDDSQLPKDRFSAERLKGVDSTLKIQPAELGDSAVYLCASSLGGTGSFQYFGAGTRLSVL.

The CDR3 sequence: CASSPTTSGRAQQYF. Written as DNA, the CDR3 is TGTGCCAGCAGTCCCACGACTAGCGGGAGAGCGCAGCAGTACTTC. V gene TRBV27 combines with J gene TRBJ2-7; TRBD2 aligns across 12 bases. The CDR3 consists of 15 residues. V dropped 5 bases and J dropped 8; count of bases not matched to a gene: 10. The germline CDR1 and CDR2 sequences are MNHEY and SMNVEV (reference sequence).

The chain employs TRBV29-1 and TRBJ2-7, with 7 nucleotides matching TRBD1. The germline CDR1 and CDR2 sequences are SQVTM and ANQGSEA. V lost 7 bases to trimming and J lost 5 bases; unmatched junction nucleotides: 11. CDR3 length: 13 amino acids. In nucleotides, the CDR3 is TGCAGCGGAAAACAGGGGTTTCGGGACGAGCAGTACTTC. As protein: CSGKQGFRDEQYF.

The rearrangement joins TRBV29-1 to TRBJ2-3, with 9 bases matching TRBD2. This CDR3 contains 14 residues. CDR1 is SQVTM, CDR2 ANQGSEA, per germline. V was clipped by 2 bases and J by 7 bases; unmatched bases: 7. CDR3 nucleotide sequence: TGCAGCGTTGAATCTAGCGGGGCCCAGCATACGCAGTATTTT. Its protein is CSVESSGAQHTQYF.

This chain links TRBV9 with TRBJ2-3; no clear D. This CDR3 has 15 amino acids. Germline assignment: CDR1 SGDLS and CDR2 YYNGEE. V was pared by 1 base and J by 1 base, with 10 bases between. In nucleotides, the CDR3 is TGTGCCAGCAGCGTAACCGGAGTTGGCACAGATACGCAGTATTTT. It specifies CASSVTGVGTDTQYF.